In this sample, the clone carrying this T cell receptor beta chain turned up once. This sample is drawn from a study of blood T cell repertoires in COVID-19. About the study: Collection of acute and convalescent COVID-19 samples took place in the United States, Italy and Spain.

V lost 6 bases to trimming and J lost 6 bases, with 11 bases between them. The V gene's germline CDR1 is MNHEY and CDR2 SVGAGI. The CDR3 has 13 amino acids. The protocol was immunoSEQ multiplex PCR, while the TCRdb copy is restricted to in-frame clones and leaves out a portion. The repertoire includes about 130,000 clones, more than 75% of them detected once, and about 3.6% sits in the top ten. Sequenced material: peripheral blood. This sequence originates from a woman aged 60 to 75 with acute or convalescent COVID-19. The chain uses TRBV6-5 and TRBJ2-2; weak D call: TRBD2 (6 bases). The CDR3: CASSLGSAGELFF. The CDR3 bases are TGTGCCAGCAGCCTCGGGAGCGCCGGGGAGCTGTTTTTT.